These 5 T cell receptor beta chains originate from one sample sequenced in a study of cytomegalovirus exposure and HLA in healthy donors. PCR used 60 Vbeta primers and 13 Jbeta primers. Only in-frame clones appear in the TCRdb table, and some are missing; sequencing was by immunoSEQ multiplex PCR. The table lists just over 200,000 clones, with 1.1% in the top ten. Specimen: PBMCs. These receptors originate from a girl aged 2 to 9 in good health and CMV-seropositive.

The rearrangement joins TRBV6-5 to TRBJ1-2, with D hard to call. Germline CDR1 reads MNHEY; CDR2 reads SVGAGI. CDR3 length: 13 amino acids. V gave up 5 bases and J gave up 3 bases, with 10 bases separating them. CDR3 amino acids: CASSQNWYYGYTF. Written as DNA, the CDR3 is TGTGCCAGCAGTCAGAATTGGTACTATGGCTACACCTTC.

The chain has TRBV4-2 and TRBJ2-2; maybe TRBD2 (5 bases). The CDR3 contains 16 residues. Looked up from germline, CDR1 is LGHNA and CDR2 is YNFKEQ. Trimming removed 0 bases at V and 7 bases at J, with 15 bases between. CDR3 coding DNA: TGTGCCAGCAGCCAAGAACTGGGCAGCGCGGGCGGGGAGCTGTTTTTT. Amino acids: CASSQELGSAGGELFF.

The chain combines TRBV7-9 with TRBJ2-1; a weak D match, TRBD2 (5 bases). Trimming took 5 bases from V and 2 from J, leaving 13 bases between them. The V gene's germline CDR1 is SEHNR and CDR2 FQNEAQ (reference sequence). The CDR3 length is 15 residues. The CDR3: CASSATSYTYNEQFF. The DNA of the CDR3 is TGTGCCAGCAGCGCAACTAGTTATACCTACAATGAGCAGTTCTTC.

The V and J genes are TRBV14 and TRBJ2-1; TRBD1 might be the D (6 bases). V lost 8 bases, J lost 3 bases, and 23 bases lay in between. Germline loops: CDR1 SGHDN, CDR2 FVKESK. The CDR3 is 17 residues long. The CDR3 loop is CASRRGPGGGDYNEQFF. In nucleotides, the CDR3 is TGTGCCAGCCGCAGGGGCCCAGGCGGCGGCGACTACAATGAGCAGTTCTTC.

The chain carries TRBV27 and TRBJ1-1; 9 bases fit TRBD1. Trimming at V came to 5 bases and at J to 5 bases, leaving 21 bases not matched to a gene. The germline V gene encodes CDR1 MNHEY and CDR2 SMNVEV (reference sequence). The CDR3 extends over 19 amino acids. As DNA, the CDR3 is TGTGCCAGCAGTCCCCTCCAGCCGGGACAGGGTTTTTGGGAGACTGAAGCTTTCTTT. Translated: CASSPLQPGQGFWETEAFF.